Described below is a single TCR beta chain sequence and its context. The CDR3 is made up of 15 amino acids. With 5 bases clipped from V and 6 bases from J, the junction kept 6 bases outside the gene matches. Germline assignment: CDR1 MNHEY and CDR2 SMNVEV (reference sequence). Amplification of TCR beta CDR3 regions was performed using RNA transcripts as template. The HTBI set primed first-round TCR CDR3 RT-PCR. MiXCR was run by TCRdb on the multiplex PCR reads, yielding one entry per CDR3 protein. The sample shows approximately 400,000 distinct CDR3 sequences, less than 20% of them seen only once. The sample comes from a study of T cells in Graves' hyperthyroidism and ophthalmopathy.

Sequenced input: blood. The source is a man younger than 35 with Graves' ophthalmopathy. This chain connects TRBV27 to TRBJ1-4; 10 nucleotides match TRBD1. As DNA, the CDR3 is TGTGCCAGCAGTCGCCCCGGGACAGGGGATGAAAAACTGTTTTTT. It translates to CASSRPGTGDEKLFF.